Below, 5 T cell receptor beta chains from the same sample are listed, as sequenced in a study of monozygotic twins with cystic fibrosis. Sequencing was performed with immunoSEQ multiplex PCR; in TCRdb, only in-frame clones are kept and a portion is missing. The table records some 35,000 clones, just over 65% of them present only once. Material for sequencing was blood. The receptors shown here come from a girl under 18 with cystic fibrosis.

The chain carries TRBV9 and TRBJ2-1, with 7 nucleotides matching TRBD2. Germline loops: CDR1 SGDLS, CDR2 YYNGEE. The V gene end was trimmed by 4 bases and the J gene end by 9 bases; junction bases not matched to a gene: 13. The CDR3 sequence is 15 residues long. For the CDR3, the DNA is TGTGCCAGCAGCCCACGCCCCTTGGGGGGGGGTGAGCAGTTCTTC. This translates into CASSPRPLGGGEQFF.

This clone was seen once. The chain has TRBV27 and TRBJ1-1; 8 bases align to TRBD1. CDR1 MNHEY and CDR2 SMNVEV come from the germline V gene (reference sequence). The V segment lost 4 bases and the J segment 7 bases; nucleotides outside the gene matches: 17. The CDR3 loop spans 17 amino acids. In nucleotides, the CDR3 is TGTGCCAGCAGTTCATCCAACACCCCGGACAGGGAAGGTGAAGCTTTCTTT. Translating it yields CASSSSNTPDREGEAFF.

The gene calls are TRBV25-1 and TRBJ2-7; tentative D call: TRBD2 (5 bases). The CDR3 totals 14 residues. V lost 1 base and J 11 bases, leaving 18 bases between the germline ends. Per the germline V gene, CDR1 is MGHDK and CDR2 is SYGVNS. Here the CDR3 DNA reads TGTGCCAGCAGTGAATTTGTGGAGGCGCCGAACGAGTACGTC. It translates to CASSEFVEAPNEYV.

The chain has TRBV9 and TRBJ2-3; D remains ambiguous. The CDR3 covers 14 residues. Germline V gene lookup returns CDR1 SGDLS and CDR2 YYNGEE. The germline V and J ends were trimmed by 0 bases and 4 bases, with 9 bases remaining between them. CDR3 in DNA: TGTGCCAGCAGCGTAGTCCCAGTAGCAGATACGCAGTATTTT. It is translated as CASSVVPVADTQYF.

This clone turned up a few times. The rearrangement links TRBV6-5 to TRBJ2-2; D is uncertain. Germline assignment: CDR1 MNHEY and CDR2 SVGAGI. V was trimmed by 4 bases and J by 5 bases, leaving 8 bases between them. CDR3 length: 13 residues. In DNA form, the CDR3 reads TGTGCCAGCAGTTCTCTAATAACCGGGGAGCTGTTTTTT. Protein sequence: CASSSLITGELFF.